This TCR beta chain came from a study of a mutant IDH1 vaccine in newly diagnosed glioma. As for the study in general: Vaccines were begun 4-6 weeks after radiotherapy alone, or with temozolomide cycles. Treated individuals were roughly 62% male and approximately 38% female, averaging about 42 years of age. Notes on the study in general: Changes in top peripheral clonotypes did not appear linked to pseudoprogression.

The method was immunoSEQ multiplex PCR; TCRdb's version includes in-frame clones alone and lacks a portion of them. The sample consists of around 56,000 clones, 82% of them appearing once. The time point: week 5, during vaccination. Every single dose of the vaccine, 300 ug of mutant IDH1 20-mer peptide, came with topical imiquimod. Trimming removed 10 bases from V and 5 bases from J, with 15 bases in between. The germline V gene encodes CDR1 SNHLY and CDR2 FYNNEI. CDR3 length equals 13 residues. Concerning this clone itself: No antigen is known for it.

The sequenced sample was PBMCs, obtained from a glioma patient whose treatment included an IDH1 peptide vaccine. The V and J genes are TRBV2 and TRBJ2-1; TRBD1 or TRBD2 may be the D gene (5 bases each). This TCR was recovered from a woman aged 18-29 years with glioma. Some clones in this sample may be carry-over from other donors' samples. In DNA, the CDR3 is TGTGCCACCCAGGCTGTGGGACACAATGAGCAGTTCTTC. Translation gives CATQAVGHNEQFF.